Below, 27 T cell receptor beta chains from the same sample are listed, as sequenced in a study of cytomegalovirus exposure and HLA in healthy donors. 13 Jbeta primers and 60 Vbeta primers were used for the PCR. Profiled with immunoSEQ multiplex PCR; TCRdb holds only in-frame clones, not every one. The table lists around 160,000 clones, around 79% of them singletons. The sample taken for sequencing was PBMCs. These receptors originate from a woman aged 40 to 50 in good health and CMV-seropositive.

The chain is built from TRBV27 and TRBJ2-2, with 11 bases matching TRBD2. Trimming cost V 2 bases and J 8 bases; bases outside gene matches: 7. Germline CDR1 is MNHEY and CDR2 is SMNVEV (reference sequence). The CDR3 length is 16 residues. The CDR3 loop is CASSLIPSGGYGELFF. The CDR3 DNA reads TGTGCCAGCAGTTTAATTCCTAGCGGGGGGTATGGGGAGCTGTTTTTT.

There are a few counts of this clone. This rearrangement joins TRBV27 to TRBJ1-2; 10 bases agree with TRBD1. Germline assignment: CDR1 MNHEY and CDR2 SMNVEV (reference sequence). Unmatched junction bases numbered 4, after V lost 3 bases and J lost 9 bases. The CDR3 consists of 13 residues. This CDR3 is CASSFGQGDSYTF. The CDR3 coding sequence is TGTGCCAGCAGTTTTGGACAGGGGGATAGCTACACCTTC.

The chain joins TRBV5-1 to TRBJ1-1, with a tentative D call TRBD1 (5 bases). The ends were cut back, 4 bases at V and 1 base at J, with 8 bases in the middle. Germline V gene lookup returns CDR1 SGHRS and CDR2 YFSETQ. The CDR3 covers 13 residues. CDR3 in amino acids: CASSITGNTEAFF. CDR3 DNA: TGCGCCAGCAGCATAACAGGGAACACTGAAGCTTTCTTT.

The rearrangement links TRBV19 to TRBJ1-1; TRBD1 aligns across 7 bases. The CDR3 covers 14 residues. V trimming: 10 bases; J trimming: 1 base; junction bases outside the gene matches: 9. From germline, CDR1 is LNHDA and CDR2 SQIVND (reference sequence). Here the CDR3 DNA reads TGTGCCACTTCAAGGGGGCGAGGGAACACTGAAGCTTTCTTT. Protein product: CATSRGRGNTEAFF.

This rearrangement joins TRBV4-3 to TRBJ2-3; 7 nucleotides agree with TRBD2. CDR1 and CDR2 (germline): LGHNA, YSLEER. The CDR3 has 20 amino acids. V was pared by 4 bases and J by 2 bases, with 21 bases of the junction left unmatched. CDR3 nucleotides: TGCGCCAGCAGCCCACGCCATGCTTACGTGCGGGAGAGACTCACAGATACGCAGTATTTT. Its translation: CASSPRHAYVRERLTDTQYF.

CDR3 in amino acids: CASSAGGTAKETQYF. The DNA for the CDR3 is TGCGCCAGCAGCGCGGGTGGGACAGCCAAAGAGACCCAGTACTTC. The chain joins TRBV5-1 to TRBJ2-5, with 7 bases lining up with TRBD1. The CDR3 is made up of 15 amino acids. Germline CDR1 and CDR2: SGHRS and YFSETQ. With 4 bases clipped from V and 3 bases from J, the junction kept 9 bases outside the gene matches.

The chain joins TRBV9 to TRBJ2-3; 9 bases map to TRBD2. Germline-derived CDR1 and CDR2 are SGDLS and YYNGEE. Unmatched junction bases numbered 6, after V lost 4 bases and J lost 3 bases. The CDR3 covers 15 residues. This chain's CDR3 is CASSFAGGQTDTQYF. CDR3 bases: TGTGCCAGCAGCTTCGCGGGGGGGCAGACAGATACGCAGTATTTT.

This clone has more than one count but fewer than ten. The CDR3 coding sequence is TGTGCCAGCCTCCCAGGGGCAACTAATGAAAAACTGTTTTTT. Encoded protein: CASLPGATNEKLFF. This chain connects TRBV6-6 to TRBJ1-4, with D perhaps TRBD1 (6 bases). The CDR3 contains 14 residues. Germline V CDR1 and CDR2: MNHNY, SVGAGI (reference sequence). V was shortened by 8 bases and J by 0 bases, with 10 bases between the two germline ends.

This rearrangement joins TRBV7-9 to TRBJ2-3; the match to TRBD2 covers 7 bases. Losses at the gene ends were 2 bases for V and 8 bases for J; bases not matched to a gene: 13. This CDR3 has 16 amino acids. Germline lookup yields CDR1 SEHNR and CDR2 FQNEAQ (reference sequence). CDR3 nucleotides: TGTGCCAGCAGCTTACATGTGACGGGGGGAGTAGGTACGCAGTATTTT. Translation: CASSLHVTGGVGTQYF.

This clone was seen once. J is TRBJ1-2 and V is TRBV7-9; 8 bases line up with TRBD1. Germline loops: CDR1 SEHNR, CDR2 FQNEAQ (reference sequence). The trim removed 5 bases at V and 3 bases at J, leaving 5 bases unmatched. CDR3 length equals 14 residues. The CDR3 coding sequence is TGTGCCAGCAGCGCGTTACAGGGGGACTATGGCTACACCTTC. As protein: CASSALQGDYGYTF.

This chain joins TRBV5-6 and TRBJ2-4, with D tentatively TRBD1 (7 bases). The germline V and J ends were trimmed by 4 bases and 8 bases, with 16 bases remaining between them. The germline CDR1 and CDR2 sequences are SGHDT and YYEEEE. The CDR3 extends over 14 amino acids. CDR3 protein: CASSTDQGEDIQYF. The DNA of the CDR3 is TGTGCCAGCAGCACAGACCAGGGGGAGGACATTCAGTACTTC.

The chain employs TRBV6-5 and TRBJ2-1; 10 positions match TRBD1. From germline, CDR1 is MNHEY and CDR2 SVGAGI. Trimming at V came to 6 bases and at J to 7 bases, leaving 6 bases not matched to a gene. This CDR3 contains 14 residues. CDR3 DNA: TGTGCCAGCAGGCCGACAGGGGGCAGGAATGAGCAGTTCTTC. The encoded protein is CASRPTGGRNEQFF.

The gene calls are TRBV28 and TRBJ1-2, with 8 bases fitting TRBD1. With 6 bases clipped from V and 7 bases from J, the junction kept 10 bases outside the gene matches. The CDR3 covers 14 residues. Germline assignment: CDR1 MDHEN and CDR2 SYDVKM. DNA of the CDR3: TGTGCCAGCAGCGTCTCGACAGGGGCACTTGGCTACACCTTC. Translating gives CASSVSTGALGYTF.

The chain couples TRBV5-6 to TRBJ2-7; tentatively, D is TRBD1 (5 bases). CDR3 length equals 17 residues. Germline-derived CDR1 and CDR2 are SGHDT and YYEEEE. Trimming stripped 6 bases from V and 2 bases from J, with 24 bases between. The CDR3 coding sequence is TGTGCCAGCACCCCCCAGGGTAGAATCAATATAGCCTACGAGCAGTACTTC. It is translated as CASTPQGRINIAYEQYF.

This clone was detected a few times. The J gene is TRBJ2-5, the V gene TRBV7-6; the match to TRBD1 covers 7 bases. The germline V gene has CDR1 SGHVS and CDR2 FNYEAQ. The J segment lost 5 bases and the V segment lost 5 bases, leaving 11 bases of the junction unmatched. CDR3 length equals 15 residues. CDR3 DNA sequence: TGTGCCAGCAGCCCAACAGGGGAAGTTGTGGAGACCCAGTACTTC. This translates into CASSPTGEVVETQYF.

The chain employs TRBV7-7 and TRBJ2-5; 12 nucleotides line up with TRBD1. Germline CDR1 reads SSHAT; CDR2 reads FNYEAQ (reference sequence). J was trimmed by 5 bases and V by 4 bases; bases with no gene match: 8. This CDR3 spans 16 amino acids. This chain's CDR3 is CASSSGTGGAGETQYF. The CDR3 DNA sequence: TGTGCCAGCAGCTCCGGGACAGGGGGCGCAGGGGAGACCCAGTACTTC.

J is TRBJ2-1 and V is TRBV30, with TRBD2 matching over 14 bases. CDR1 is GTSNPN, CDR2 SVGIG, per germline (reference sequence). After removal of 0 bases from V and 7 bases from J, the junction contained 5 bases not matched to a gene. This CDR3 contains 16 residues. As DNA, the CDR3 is TGTGCCTGGAGTGTTGGGACTAGCGGGAGAAGTAATGAGCAGTTCTTC. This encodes CAWSVGTSGRSNEQFF.

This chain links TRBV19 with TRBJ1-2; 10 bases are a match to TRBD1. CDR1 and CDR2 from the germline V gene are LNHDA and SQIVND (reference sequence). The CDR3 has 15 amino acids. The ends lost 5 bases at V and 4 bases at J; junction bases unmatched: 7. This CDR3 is CASSLRDRGLYGYTF. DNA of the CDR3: TGTGCCAGTAGTCTACGGGACAGGGGACTCTATGGCTACACCTTC.

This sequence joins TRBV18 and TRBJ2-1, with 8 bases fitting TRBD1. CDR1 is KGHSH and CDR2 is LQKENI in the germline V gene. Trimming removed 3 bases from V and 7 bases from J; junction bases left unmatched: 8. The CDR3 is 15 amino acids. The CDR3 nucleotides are TGTGCCAGCTCACCGATGGGACAGGACGATAATGAGCAGTTCTTC. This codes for CASSPMGQDDNEQFF.

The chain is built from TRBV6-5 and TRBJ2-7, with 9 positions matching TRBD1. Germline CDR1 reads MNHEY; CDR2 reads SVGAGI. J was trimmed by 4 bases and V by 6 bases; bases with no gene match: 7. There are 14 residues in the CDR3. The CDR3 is CASRAGTGNYEQYF. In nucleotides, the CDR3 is TGTGCCAGCAGGGCCGGGACAGGGAATTACGAGCAGTACTTC.

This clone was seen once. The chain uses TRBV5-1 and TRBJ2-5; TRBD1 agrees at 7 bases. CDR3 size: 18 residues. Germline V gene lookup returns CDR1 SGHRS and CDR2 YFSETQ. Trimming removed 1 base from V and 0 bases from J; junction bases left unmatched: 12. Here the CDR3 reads CASSLSQGVSGHQETQYF. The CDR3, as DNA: TGCGCCAGCAGCTTGTCCCAGGGGGTATCGGGGCACCAAGAGACCCAGTACTTC.

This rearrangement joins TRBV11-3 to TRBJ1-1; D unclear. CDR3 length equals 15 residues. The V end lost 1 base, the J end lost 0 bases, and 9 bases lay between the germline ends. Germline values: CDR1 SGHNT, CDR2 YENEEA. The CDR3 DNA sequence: TGTGCCAGCAGCTTAGCCCAGCGCATGAACACTGAAGCTTTCTTT. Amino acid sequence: CASSLAQRMNTEAFF.

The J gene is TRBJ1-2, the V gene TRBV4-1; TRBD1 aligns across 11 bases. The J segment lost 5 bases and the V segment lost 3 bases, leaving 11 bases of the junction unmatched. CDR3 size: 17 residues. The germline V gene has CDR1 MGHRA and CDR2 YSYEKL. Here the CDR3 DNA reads TGCGCCAGCAGCCAGGGTAGGGACAGGGGGTTGTCGTATGGCTACACCTTC. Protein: CASSQGRDRGLSYGYTF.

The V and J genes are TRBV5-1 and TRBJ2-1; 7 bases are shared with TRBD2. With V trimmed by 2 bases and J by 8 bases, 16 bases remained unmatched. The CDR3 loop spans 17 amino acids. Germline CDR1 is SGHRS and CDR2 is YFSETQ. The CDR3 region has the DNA TGCGCCAGCAGCTTCCACCTTTTAGCGGGTGCGTCGGATGAGCAGTTCTTC. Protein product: CASSFHLLAGASDEQFF. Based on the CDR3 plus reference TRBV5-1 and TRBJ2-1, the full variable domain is KAGVTQTPRYLIKTRGQQVTLSCSPISGHRSVSWYQQTPGQGLQFLFEYFSETQRNKGNFPGRFSGRQFSNSRSEMNVSTLELGDSALYLCASSFHLLAGASDEQFFGPGTRLTVL.

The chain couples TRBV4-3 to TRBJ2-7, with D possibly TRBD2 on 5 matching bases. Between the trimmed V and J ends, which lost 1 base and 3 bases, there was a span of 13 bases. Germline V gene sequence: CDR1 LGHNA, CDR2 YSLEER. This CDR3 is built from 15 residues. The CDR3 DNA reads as TGCGCCAGCAGCCAAGCTTGGAGGTATGGCTACGAGCAGTACTTC. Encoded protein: CASSQAWRYGYEQYF.

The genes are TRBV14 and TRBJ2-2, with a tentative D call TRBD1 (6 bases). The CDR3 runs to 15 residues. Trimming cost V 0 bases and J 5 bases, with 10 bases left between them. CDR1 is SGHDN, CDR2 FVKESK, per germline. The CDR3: CASSQEIQGTGELFF. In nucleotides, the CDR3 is TGTGCCAGCAGCCAAGAAATCCAGGGGACCGGGGAGCTGTTTTTT.

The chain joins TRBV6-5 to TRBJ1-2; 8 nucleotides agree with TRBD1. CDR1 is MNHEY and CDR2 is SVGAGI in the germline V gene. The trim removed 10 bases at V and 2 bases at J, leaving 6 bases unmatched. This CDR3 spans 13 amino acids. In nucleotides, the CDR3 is TGTGCCACCAGACGGGACAGGAACTATGGCTACACCTTC. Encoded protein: CATRRDRNYGYTF.